This TCR beta chain was recovered during a study of T cells after yellow fever vaccination. The V segment lost 4 bases and the J segment 5 bases; nucleotides outside the gene matches: 9. This CDR3 spans 15 amino acids. CDR1 and CDR2 (germline): MDHEN, SYDVKM. TCRdb ran MiXCR on the 5' RACE reads and lists one entry per CDR3 protein. Among about 31,000 distinct CDR3 sequences listed, roughly a tenth were seen once. At least ten counts were recorded for this clonotype. The clonotype was recovered from a young man who received the YFV17D yellow fever vaccine. The input for sequencing was PBMCs, either bulk or a sorted T-cell subset (CD4+, CD8+, memory, or dextramer-sorted; not recorded which), taken more than 14 days after the first yellow fever vaccination. The V gene is TRBV28, the J gene TRBJ2-7, with 9 bases lining up with TRBD1. The CDR3 protein is CASSSHSGQGNEQYV. Written as DNA, the CDR3 is TGTGCCAGCAGTTCCCACTCGGGACAGGGAAACGAGCAGTACGTC.